This T cell receptor beta chain was identified during a study of blood T cell repertoires in COVID-19. Study as a whole: Whether acute or convalescent, the COVID-19 samples came from the United States, Italy and Spain. T cells, B-cell-depleted T cells, or PBMCs supplied cDNA or gDNA.

Trimming removed 4 bases at V and 0 bases at J, with 10 bases between. Germline lookup yields CDR1 SGHDT and CDR2 YYEEEE. The CDR3 is 14 amino acids. The authors' processing: Nucleated cell number was recorded as an estimate derived from reference gene primer amplification. Sequenced by immunoSEQ multiplex PCR; TCRdb stores in-frame clones only, minus some. That table is the source of V, J and clone size, and D and trimming were worked out from the DNA. The sample shows 55,000 to 70,000 clones, approximately 92% of them seen only once. The receptor's source is a human donor in a cohort sampled during active COVID-19. Sequences were obtained from peripheral blood. The V call is TRBV5-6, the J call TRBJ2-5, with D perhaps TRBD1 (6 bases). For the CDR3, the DNA is TGTGCCAGCAGCCGGACAGTGTACCAAGAGACCCAGTACTTC. This gives the protein CASSRTVYQETQYF.